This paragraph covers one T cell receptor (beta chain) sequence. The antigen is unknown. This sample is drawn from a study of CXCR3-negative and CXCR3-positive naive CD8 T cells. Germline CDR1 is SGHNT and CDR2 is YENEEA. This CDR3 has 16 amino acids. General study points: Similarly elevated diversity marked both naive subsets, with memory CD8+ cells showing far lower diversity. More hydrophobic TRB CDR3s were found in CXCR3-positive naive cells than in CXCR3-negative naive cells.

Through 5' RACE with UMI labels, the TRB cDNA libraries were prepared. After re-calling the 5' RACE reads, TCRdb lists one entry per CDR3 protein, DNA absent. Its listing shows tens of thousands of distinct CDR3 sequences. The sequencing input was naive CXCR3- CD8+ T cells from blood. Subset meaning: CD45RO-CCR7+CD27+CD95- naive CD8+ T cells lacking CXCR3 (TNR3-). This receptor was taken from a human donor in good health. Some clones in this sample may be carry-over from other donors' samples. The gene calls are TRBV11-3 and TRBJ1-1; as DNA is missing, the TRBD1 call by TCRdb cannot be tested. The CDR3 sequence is CASSLPPTGGRTEAFF. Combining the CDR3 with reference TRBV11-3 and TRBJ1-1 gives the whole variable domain EAGVVQSPRYKIIEKKQPVAFWCNPISGHNTLYWYLQNLGQGPELLIRYENEEAVDDSQLPKDRFSAERLKGVDSTLKIQPAELGDSAVYLCASSLPPTGGRTEAFFGQGTRLTVV.